This T cell receptor beta chain appears in the sequencing data of a study of control samples from healthy donors and cancer patients (dated by TCRdb to about 2020). With respect to this clone: What antigen it recognizes has not been identified. Base-call qualities are not available, and no considerably larger clone is one nucleotide away.

The cysteine opens and the phenylalanine closes a CDR3 of 14 amino acids. The read is trimmed to its CDR3 DNA, 42 bases read in frame from base 1. The germline V gene (reference sequence) yields LNHDA for CDR1 and SQIVND for CDR2. V was cut back by 3 bases and J by 0 bases, leaving a gap of 8 bases between them. The library was made by the immunoSEQ multiplex PCR assay. This is the immuneACCESS table as TCRdb keeps it, with only in-frame sequences that have V and J called. A part of the clones is gone; compared with another copy, unresolved V genes explain less than half, and the rest is unexplained. The sample yields around 93,000 clones; roughly 92% were counted once. Approximately 3% of the sample comes from the top ten.

Specimen: blood. This clonotype was obtained from a human donor in good health. The donor label of this sample is uncertain. The V and J genes are TRBV19 and TRBJ1-1; the D gene is perhaps TRBD1, on 5 matching bases. CDR3 loop: CASSIRALNTEAFF. The DNA is TGTGCCAGTAGTATCAGGGCCCTGAACACTGAAGCTTTCTTT. The CDR3, completed at both ends by the reference TRBV19 and TRBJ1-1 genes, gives the full variable domain DGGITQSPKYLFRKEGQNVTLSCEQNLNHDAMYWYRQDPGQGLRLIYYSQIVNDFQKGDIAEGYSVSREKKESFPLTVTSAQKNPTAFYLCASSIRALNTEAFFGQGTRLTVV.